This entry lists 6 T cell receptor beta chains sequenced from one sample in a study of tumour-infiltrating T cells in Burkitt lymphoma. Some clones are missing from TCRdb's copy, which holds only in-frame ones; the method was immunoSEQ multiplex PCR. The sample shows roughly 1,600 clones, around 68% of them seen only once. Sequenced input: tumor tissue. The receptors were sampled from a human donor with diffuse large B-cell lymphoma.

The rearrangement links TRBV6-1 to TRBJ2-3; a weak D match, TRBD1 (6 bases). The germline V gene has CDR1 MNHNS and CDR2 SASEGT. This CDR3 contains 14 residues. The ends were cut back, 6 bases at V and 2 bases at J, with 12 bases in the middle. The CDR3 loop is CASRKGHDTDTQYF. The CDR3 DNA sequence: TGTGCCAGCAGGAAGGGACACGACACAGATACGCAGTATTTT.

The V gene is TRBV5-5, the J gene TRBJ2-1; perhaps D is TRBD1 or TRBD2 (6 bases each). The CDR3 is 16 residues long. V dropped 0 bases and J dropped 7 bases, with 17 bases sitting between them. Germline CDR1 SGHKS, CDR2 YYEKEE (reference sequence). This CDR3 reads CASSLVRGAGYNEQFF. CDR3 nucleotides: TGTGCCAGCAGCTTGGTAAGGGGGGCCGGGTATAATGAGCAGTTCTTC.

V and J are TRBV6-1 and TRBJ2-7; no reliable D call. This CDR3 contains 13 residues. V dropped 2 bases and J dropped 4 bases, with 9 bases sitting between them. CDR1 MNHNS and CDR2 SASEGT come from the germline V gene. The CDR3 DNA reads TGTGCCAGCAGTGAATATCTCCGGTACGAGCAGTACTTC. This sequence encodes CASSEYLRYEQYF.

This clone was found a few times. The chain links TRBV5-1 to TRBJ1-2, with 7 bases aligning to TRBD1. V lost 3 bases to trimming and J lost 2 bases; unmatched junction nucleotides: 7. CDR3 length equals 15 residues. Germline lookup yields CDR1 SGHRS and CDR2 YFSETQ. The CDR3 sequence: CASSWKLTGNYGYTF. CDR3 in DNA: TGCGCCAGCAGCTGGAAGCTGACAGGGAACTATGGCTACACCTTC.

This chain joins TRBV7-9 and TRBJ2-1, with 12 bases aligning to TRBD1. The CDR3 extends over 16 amino acids. Germline lookup yields CDR1 SEHNR and CDR2 FQNEAQ (reference sequence). The junction had 10 bases not matched to a gene; V was cut back by 5 bases and J by 8 bases. CDR3 bases: TGTGCCAGCAGCCCCCTGGGACAGGGGGCCGTCTATGAGCAGTTCTTC. It translates to CASSPLGQGAVYEQFF.

This clone is hyperexpanded. The chain uses TRBV27 and TRBJ1-2; the match to TRBD1 covers 8 bases. After removal of 3 bases from V and 2 bases from J, the junction contained 2 bases not matched to a gene. Germline V gives CDR1 MNHEY, CDR2 SMNVEV (reference sequence). The CDR3 is 14 amino acids. As DNA, the CDR3 is TGTGCCAGCAGTTTGCAGGGGGCGAACTATGGCTACACCTTC. It is translated as CASSLQGANYGYTF.